A single sample gave rise to the 16 T cell receptor beta chains below, sequenced in a study of blood T cell repertoires in COVID-19. Some clones are missing from TCRdb's copy, which holds only in-frame ones; the method was immunoSEQ multiplex PCR. The sample holds 95,000 to 100,000 clones; approximately 84% are singletons and the top ten take approximately 25%. The sample was peripheral blood. These TCRs come from a human donor in a cohort sampled during active COVID-19.

The V call is TRBV4-1, the J call TRBJ2-5, with a tentative D call TRBD2 (5 bases). This CDR3 has 14 residues. V was clipped by 1 base and J by 3 bases, with 9 bases between them. Germline CDR1 reads MGHRA; CDR2 reads YSYEKL. CDR3 sequence reads: CASSQGGREETQYF. Written as DNA, the CDR3 is TGCGCCAGCAGCCAAGGCGGGCGCGAAGAGACCCAGTACTTC.

J is TRBJ2-3 and V is TRBV19; 11 nucleotides match TRBD2. V shed 8 bases, J shed 4 bases, and the junction held 2 bases outside the gene matches. CDR1 and CDR2 (germline): LNHDA, SQIVND (reference sequence). This CDR3 comprises 13 residues. The CDR3 nucleotides read TGTGCCAGTGGACTAGCGGGTTCAGATACGCAGTATTTT. Its protein is CASGLAGSDTQYF.

The chain is built from TRBV4-3 and TRBJ2-3, with TRBD2 matching 8 bases. Germline CDR1 reads LGHNA; CDR2 reads YSLEER. This CDR3 is built from 17 residues. V shed 0 bases, J shed 0 bases, and the junction held 5 bases outside the gene matches. The CDR3 loop reads CASSQESKRGSTDTQYF. In nucleotides, the CDR3 is TGCGCCAGCAGCCAAGAGTCCAAGCGGGGGAGCACAGATACGCAGTATTTT.

The V gene is TRBV10-2, the J gene TRBJ2-3; TRBD2 aligns across 15 bases. CDR3 length: 15 residues. V dropped 8 bases and J dropped 4; count of bases not matched to a gene: 4. Germline V CDR1 and CDR2: WSHSY, SAAADI. The CDR3 spells CASSGLAGGSDTQYF. Written as DNA, the CDR3 is TGCGCCAGCTCGGGACTAGCGGGAGGATCAGATACGCAGTATTTT.

The chain carries TRBV28 and TRBJ1-1; no definite D call. The CDR3 contains 14 residues. Trimming took 2 bases from V and 1 from J, leaving 8 bases between them. CDR1 and CDR2 from the germline V gene are MDHEN and SYDVKM. CDR3 DNA: TGTGCCAGCAGTTTAAGACATACGAACACTGAAGCTTTCTTT. This sequence encodes CASSLRHTNTEAFF.

The V and J genes are TRBV28 and TRBJ1-1, with TRBD1 as a possible D gene (5 bases). Trimming stripped 1 base from V and 4 bases from J, with 7 bases between. The length of the CDR3 is 13 residues. Germline V gene lookup returns CDR1 MDHEN and CDR2 SYDVKM. CDR3: CASSLFRATEAFF. As DNA, the CDR3 is TGTGCCAGCAGTTTATTCAGGGCCACTGAAGCTTTCTTT. Complete variable domain (other parts from reference TRBV28 and TRBJ1-1): DVKVTQSSRYLVKRTGEKVFLECVQDMDHENMFWYRQDPGLGLRLIYFSYDVKMKEKGDIPEGYSVSREKKERFSLILESASTNQTSMYLCASSLFRATEAFFGQGTRLTVV.

DNA for the CDR3: TGCAGCGTTGAAGATCGGGAATTCTATGGCTACACCTTC. The encoded protein is CSVEDREFYGYTF. V is TRBV29-1 and J is TRBJ1-2, with D uncertain. Germline V CDR1 and CDR2: SQVTM, ANQGSEA. The CDR3 extends over 13 amino acids. Trimming took 0 bases from V and 4 from J, leaving 9 bases between them.

There are a few counts of this clone. The chain uses TRBV6-6 and TRBJ1-1; no clear D gene. With 2 bases removed from V and 3 bases from J, the gap between germline ends came to 10 bases. CDR3 length: 14 amino acids. Looked up from germline, CDR1 is MNHNY and CDR2 is SVGAGI (reference sequence). The CDR3 is CASSYRSGYTEAFF. In DNA form, the CDR3 reads TGTGCCAGCAGTTACCGGTCGGGTTACACTGAAGCTTTCTTT.

This clone appeared once. The chain joins TRBV19 to TRBJ1-2; D gene ambiguous. The CDR3 length is 13 residues. With 5 bases removed from V and 4 bases from J, the gap between germline ends came to 11 bases. CDR1 LNHDA and CDR2 SQIVND come from the germline V gene (reference sequence). The CDR3 nucleotides are TGTGCCAGTAGTCTTAGGGAGGGCTATGGCTACACCTTC. Amino acids: CASSLREGYGYTF. The complete variable domain, with remaining parts taken from reference TRBV19 and TRBJ1-2, reads DGGITQSPKYLFRKEGQNVTLSCEQNLNHDAMYWYRQDPGQGLRLIYYSQIVNDFQKGDIAEGYSVSREKKESFPLTVTSAQKNPTAFYLCASSLREGYGYTFGSGTRLTVV.

The chain joins TRBV18 to TRBJ2-3; 12 bases fit TRBD2. This CDR3 has 15 residues. In germline, CDR1 is KGHSH, CDR2 LQKENI. Trimming took 6 bases from V and 1 from J; bases not matched to a gene: 2. The DNA for the CDR3 is TGTGCCAGCTCCGGACTAGCGGGGCGCACAGATACGCAGTATTTT. This gives the protein CASSGLAGRTDTQYF.

The gene calls are TRBV21-1 and TRBJ1-1. TRBV21-1 is listed as a pseudogene. The CDR3 totals 14 residues. The CDR3 DNA is TGTGCCAGCAGCAAAGGGCGGATGAACACTGAAGCTTTCTTT. This gives the protein CASSKGRMNTEAFF.

This clone was counted a single time. V gene TRBV18 combines with J gene TRBJ1-5; 8 positions agree with TRBD1. Germline assignment: CDR1 KGHSH and CDR2 LQKENI. The V segment lost 6 bases and the J segment 5 bases; nucleotides outside the gene matches: 6. The CDR3 runs 14 residues. DNA of the CDR3: TGTGCCAGCTCTCAGACGGGACAGGATCAGCCCCAGCATTTT. Translating it yields CASSQTGQDQPQHF.

The chain is built from TRBV12-5 and TRBJ2-3; D unresolved. V lost 1 base to trimming and J lost 0 bases, with 8 bases between them. Germline V lookup: CDR1 LGHNT, CDR2 FRNRAP. The CDR3 totals 15 residues. Here the CDR3 reads CASGLGVSSTDTQYF. The CDR3 coding sequence is TGTGCTAGTGGTTTGGGAGTCTCTAGCACAGATACGCAGTATTTT.

The chain combines TRBV18 with TRBJ1-1; possibly TRBD1 for D (6 bases). The CDR3 length is 14 residues. V lost 6 bases to trimming and J lost 4 bases, with 15 bases between them. The germline V gene encodes CDR1 KGHSH and CDR2 LQKENI. The chain's CDR3 is CASSPRGSGTEAFF. As DNA, the CDR3 is TGTGCCAGCTCCCCCAGGGGAAGCGGCACTGAAGCTTTCTTT.

The chain employs TRBV7-2 and TRBJ2-5; weak D call: TRBD2 (6 bases). V dropped 5 bases and J dropped 1 base, with 11 bases sitting between them. From germline, CDR1 is SGHTA and CDR2 FQGNSA. The CDR3 is 14 amino acids. The CDR3 protein is CASSGTPVQETQYF. Here the CDR3 DNA reads TGTGCCAGCAGCGGGACTCCCGTCCAAGAGACCCAGTACTTC.

This rearrangement joins TRBV3-1 (or the pseudogene TRBV3-2) to TRBJ2-7, with a possible D match to TRBD1 (6 bases). The CDR3 has 16 amino acids. V was clipped by 6 bases and J by 6 bases, with 24 bases between them. Germline V gene data show CDR1 as LGHDT and CDR2 as YNNKEL (reference sequence). CDR3: CASRRTGTNSFGEQYF. CDR3 coding DNA: TGTGCCAGCAGACGCACCGGGACAAATTCCTTCGGCGAGCAGTACTTC.